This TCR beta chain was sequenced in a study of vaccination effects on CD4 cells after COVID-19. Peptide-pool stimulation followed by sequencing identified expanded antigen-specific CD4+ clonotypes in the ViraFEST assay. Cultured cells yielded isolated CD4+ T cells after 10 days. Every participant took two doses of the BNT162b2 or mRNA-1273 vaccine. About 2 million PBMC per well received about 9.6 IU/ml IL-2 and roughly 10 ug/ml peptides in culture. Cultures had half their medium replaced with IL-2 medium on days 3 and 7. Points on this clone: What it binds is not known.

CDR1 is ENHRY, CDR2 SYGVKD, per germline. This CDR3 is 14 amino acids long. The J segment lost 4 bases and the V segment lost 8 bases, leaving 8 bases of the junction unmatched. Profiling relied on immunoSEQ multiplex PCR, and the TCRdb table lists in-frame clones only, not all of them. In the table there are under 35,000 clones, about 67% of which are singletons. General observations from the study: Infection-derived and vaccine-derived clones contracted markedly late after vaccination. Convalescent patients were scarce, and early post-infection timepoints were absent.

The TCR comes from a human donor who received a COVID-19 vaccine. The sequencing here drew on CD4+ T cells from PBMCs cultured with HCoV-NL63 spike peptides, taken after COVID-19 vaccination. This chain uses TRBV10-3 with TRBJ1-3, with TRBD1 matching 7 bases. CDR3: CAIGDSLEGNTIYF. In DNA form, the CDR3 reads TGTGCCATCGGGGACAGCTTAGAGGGAAACACCATATATTTT.